This TCR beta chain was sequenced in a study of T cells in Graves' hyperthyroidism and ophthalmopathy. Many counts were recorded for this clonotype. Germline V CDR1 and CDR2: SGHAT, FQNNGV. J lost 7 bases, V lost 5 bases, and 10 bases had no gene match. The CDR3 sequence is 17 residues long. The CDR3 regions of TCR beta were amplified from RNA transcripts. In the first-round RT-PCR of the TCR CDR3, the HTBI primer set was used. TCRdb re-called the multiplex PCR reads with MiXCR, one entry per CDR3 protein. The repertoire includes 250,000 or so distinct CDR3 sequences, about 15% of them detected once, and under 35% sits in the top ten.

The chain carries TRBV11-2 and TRBJ2-1; 14 bases agree with TRBD2. The sequence derives from a woman aged 45 to 65 with Graves' hyperthyroidism that later progressed to Graves' ophthalmopathy. Material for sequencing was blood. CDR3 DNA sequence: TGTGCCAGCAGCACGACTAGCGGGAGGGCCGCGTGGAATGAGCAGTTCTTC. Residues: CASSTTSGRAAWNEQFF.